This TCR beta chain was sequenced for a study of CD8 T cells in Susac syndrome. The study sequenced TCR beta in blood CD8+ and CD4+ T cells. The multiple sclerosis controls were treatment-naive patients, and their relapsing-remitting disease was stable or active. CDR1 is LGHDT, CDR2 YNNKEL, per germline (reference sequence). The CDR3 runs to 15 residues. Between the trimmed V and J ends, which lost 3 bases and 7 bases, there was a span of 15 bases. Reverse transcription of roughly 0.45 to 1 ug RNA was performed with random hexamers. Amplification of the TCR beta CDR3 was carried out by immunoSEQ multiplex PCR, which spanned a total of 54 Vbeta and 13 Jbeta segments. Each CDR3 protein is one row after TCRdb ran MiXCR on the immunoSEQ multiplex PCR reads. The table shows roughly 330,000 distinct CDR3 sequences, with about 92% occurring only once.

This clonotype originated in a human donor with multiple sclerosis. The chain has TRBV3-1 and TRBJ2-2; no clear D. What was sequenced was CD4+ T cells from PBMCs. The CDR3 here is CASSHRSLVGGELFF. CDR3 nucleotides: TGTGCCAGCAGCCACAGGAGCCTAGTAGGCGGGGAGCTGTTTTTT.